These 22 T cell receptor beta chains were sequenced from one sample in a study of blood T cell repertoires in COVID-19. Libraries were prepared by immunoSEQ multiplex PCR; TCRdb keeps only in-frame clonotypes and omits some of them. The table lists about 300,000 clones, 85% of them singletons. What was sequenced was PBMCs or T cells enriched from blood (not recorded which). The receptors come from a woman aged 30 to 39 who had been exposed to COVID-19.

This rearrangement joins TRBV15 to TRBJ2-1; TRBD2 agrees at 7 bases. The CDR3 totals 15 residues. Germline V gene sequence: CDR1 LNHNV, CDR2 YYDKDF (reference sequence). The V and J ends lost 5 bases and 10 bases, in that order; junction bases with no gene match: 14. The chain's CDR3 is CATSRRRERDLEQFF. CDR3 DNA sequence: TGTGCCACCAGCCGCCGGCGGGAGCGGGACCTCGAGCAGTTCTTC.

The CDR3 reads CASSLPTGVETQYF. CDR3 nucleotides: TGTGCCAGCAGCTTACCGACAGGGGTAGAGACCCAGTACTTC. This chain joins TRBV7-9 and TRBJ2-5; 8 bases align to TRBD1. The germline gives CDR1 SEHNR, CDR2 FQNEAQ (reference sequence). This CDR3 contains 14 residues. Trimming took 2 bases from V and 4 from J; bases not matched to a gene: 3.

The chain combines TRBV21-1 with TRBJ1-1; the table's D call of TRBD1 was not tested on the DNA. TRBV21-1 is designated a pseudogene. This CDR3 region has 16 residues. CDR3 DNA: TGTGCCAGCAGCAATGACAGGGATTTAACGAACACTGAAGCTTTCTTT. Residues: CASSNDRDLTNTEAFF.

This chain connects TRBV28 to TRBJ1-1, with D perhaps TRBD1 (5 bases). The CDR3 consists of 14 residues. Germline CDR1 is MDHEN and CDR2 is SYDVKM. In DNA form, the CDR3 reads TGTGCGATACTCGGGACTCCACAGAACACTGAAGCTTTCTTT. Protein product: CAILGTPQNTEAFF.

This clone was picked up one time. The V call is TRBV3-1 (or the pseudogene TRBV3-2), the J call TRBJ1-2; the match to TRBD1 covers 8 bases. The V gene's germline CDR1 is LGHDT and CDR2 YNNKEL (reference sequence). V was clipped by 0 bases and J by 6 bases; unmatched bases: 12. This CDR3 has 17 amino acids. The CDR3 region is CASSQDTAAGGRNGYTF. CDR3 coding DNA: TGTGCCAGCAGCCAAGATACGGCGGCAGGGGGCAGAAATGGCTACACCTTC.

This clone was recorded once. The CDR3 DNA sequence: TGTGCCAGCAGTTTCCTAGCTGCCGGGACAGGGAGCAATGAGCAGTTCTTC. This encodes CASSFLAAGTGSNEQFF. The chain couples TRBV27 to TRBJ2-1; 9 bases are a match to TRBD1. CDR1 MNHEY and CDR2 SMNVEV come from the germline V gene (reference sequence). The junction had 12 bases not matched to a gene; V was cut back by 3 bases and J by 6 bases. The CDR3 is made up of 17 amino acids.

The chain uses TRBV6-2 or TRBV6-3 and TRBJ1-3; possibly TRBD1 for D (5 bases). V was shortened by 0 bases and J by 1 base, with 16 bases between the two germline ends. This CDR3 has 18 amino acids. Looked up from germline, CDR1 is MNHEY and CDR2 is SVGEGT. This CDR3 reads CASSYSRDFRSSGNTIYF. CDR3 in DNA: TGTGCCAGCAGTTACTCGAGGGACTTCAGGAGTTCTGGAAACACCATATATTTT.

The chain combines TRBV19 with TRBJ1-2, with D perhaps TRBD1 (5 bases). The CDR3 spans 15 residues. V was trimmed by 10 bases and J by 4 bases, leaving 22 bases between them. Per germline, CDR1 LNHDA and CDR2 SQIVND (reference sequence). The CDR3 region is CATGRGPNPTYGYTF. The CDR3 DNA is TGTGCCACCGGAAGGGGCCCGAACCCTACCTATGGCTACACCTTC.

The rearrangement uses TRBV11-1 and TRBJ2-7, with 10 bases aligning to TRBD1. The CDR3 spans 13 residues. Losses at the gene ends were 4 bases for V and 5 bases for J; bases not matched to a gene: 2. Germline CDR1 and CDR2: SGHAT and FQDESV (reference sequence). DNA of the CDR3: TGTGCCAGCAGCTCGGGACAGGGGAACGAGCAGTACTTC. Protein sequence: CASSSGQGNEQYF. The variable domain in full, completed from reference TRBV11-1 and TRBJ2-7, reads EAEVAQSPRYKITEKSQAVAFWCDPISGHATLYWYRQILGQGPELLVQFQDESVVDDSQLPKDRFSAERLKGVDSTLKIQPAELGDSAMYLCASSSGQGNEQYFGPGTRLTVT.

The V call is TRBV28, the J call TRBJ1-2, with 7 bases fitting TRBD1. The CDR3 has 14 amino acids. The V and J ends lost 10 bases and 2 bases, in that order; junction bases with no gene match: 10. From germline, CDR1 is MDHEN and CDR2 SYDVKM. The CDR3 loop is CATQTPGQNYGYTF. The CDR3 DNA sequence: TGTGCCACCCAGACTCCGGGACAGAACTATGGCTACACCTTC.

The sample holds a few counts of this clone. This chain uses TRBV15 with TRBJ2-7, with D perhaps matching TRBD2 (6 bases). Germline CDR1 is LNHNV and CDR2 is YYDKDF (reference sequence). V gave up 3 bases and J gave up 2 bases, with 17 bases separating them. The CDR3 sequence is 16 residues long. This chain's CDR3 is CATSRVFGAGPYEQYF. In DNA, the CDR3 is TGTGCCACCAGCAGGGTTTTTGGAGCGGGTCCCTACGAGCAGTACTTC.

This clone was counted a few times. The chain recombines TRBV10-2 with TRBJ2-1, with a tentative D call TRBD1 (6 bases). Trimming took 6 bases from V and 0 from J, leaving 12 bases between them. The CDR3 is made up of 15 amino acids. Per germline, CDR1 WSHSY and CDR2 SAAADI. DNA of the CDR3: TGCGCCAGCAGACAGGGCATTAGCTCCTACAATGAGCAGTTCTTC. It is translated as CASRQGISSYNEQFF.

This clone was seen only a few times. The chain joins TRBV2 to TRBJ2-1; TRBD2 matches 9 bases. V gave up 6 bases and J gave up 6 bases; unmatched junction bases: 12. Germline values: CDR1 SNHLY, CDR2 FYNNEI. The CDR3 runs to 16 residues. CDR3 coding DNA: TGTGCCAGCAGACTTCATGGCGGGAGGGGAGGCAATGAGCAGTTCTTC. Encoded protein: CASRLHGGRGGNEQFF.

The chain couples TRBV30 to TRBJ2-1, with TRBD2 identical over 12 bases. V was pared by 1 base and J by 6 bases, with 7 bases of the junction left unmatched. CDR3 length: 16 amino acids. Germline V gene data show CDR1 as GTSNPN and CDR2 as SVGIG (reference sequence). CDR3 nucleotide sequence: TGTGCCTGGAGTGCGAAGACTAGCGGGAGTATCAATGAGCAGTTCTTC. It codes for CAWSAKTSGSINEQFF.

This clone has ten or more counts. The chain carries TRBV6-2 or TRBV6-3 and TRBJ2-3; TRBD2 aligns across 13 bases. V dropped 6 bases and J dropped 4; count of bases not matched to a gene: 4. This CDR3 comprises 15 residues. Germline V CDR1 and CDR2: MNHEY, SVGEGT. The CDR3 DNA reads TGTGCCAGCAGCTTTACTAGCGGGGGGGCAGATACGCAGTATTTT. Residues: CASSFTSGGADTQYF.

This chain uses TRBV5-4 with TRBJ1-3; D is ambiguous. CDR3 size: 14 residues. The germline V gene has CDR1 SGHNT and CDR2 YYREEE (reference sequence). The V end lost 0 bases, the J end lost 3 bases, and 7 bases lay between the germline ends. CDR3 residues: CASSLGAVGNTIYF. For the CDR3, the DNA is TGTGCCAGCAGCTTGGGAGCCGTTGGAAACACCATATATTTT.

In nucleotides, the CDR3 is TGTGCCACCAGTGCTAGTGGCGGCGGAGGTTACGAGCAGTACTTC. Translating it yields CATSASGGGGYEQYF. This chain connects TRBV24-1 to TRBJ2-7, with D perhaps TRBD2 (5 bases). Germline values: CDR1 KGHDR, CDR2 SFDVKD. The CDR3 is 15 residues long. Trimming left V 5 bases short and J 4 bases short, with 17 bases between.

The chain couples TRBV4-1 to TRBJ2-1, with 9 bases identical to TRBD2. The CDR3 extends over 20 amino acids. In germline, CDR1 is MGHRA, CDR2 YSYEKL. The ends lost 2 bases at V and 0 bases at J; junction bases unmatched: 14. For the CDR3, the DNA is TGCGCCAGCAGCCAAAGTTCCGGGACTAGCCTTGGGGTCTCCTACAATGAGCAGTTCTTC. As protein: CASSQSSGTSLGVSYNEQFF.

The chain employs TRBV30 and TRBJ2-1, with D possibly being TRBD1 (6 bases). V lost 7 bases to trimming and J lost 7 bases, with 11 bases between them. Germline values: CDR1 GTSNPN, CDR2 SVGIG (reference sequence). The CDR3 runs 11 residues. The CDR3, as DNA: TGTGCCTCAATTGACAGGAATGAGCAGTTCTTC. Its protein product is CASIDRNEQFF.

The CDR3 spells CASGSDSNYGYTF. The CDR3 DNA reads TGTGCTAGTGGTTCGGACAGTAACTATGGCTACACCTTC. The V call is TRBV12-5, the J call TRBJ1-2; TRBD1 is a possible D gene (6 bases). Trimming took off 4 bases at V and 1 base at J, with 7 bases between the two ends. The CDR3 runs to 13 residues. Per germline, CDR1 LGHNT and CDR2 FRNRAP.

This sequence joins TRBV28 and TRBJ1-2; 11 bases are shared with TRBD1. V shed 4 bases, J shed 6 bases, and the junction held 13 bases outside the gene matches. The CDR3 runs to 17 residues. Looked up from germline, CDR1 is MDHEN and CDR2 is SYDVKM. The CDR3 here is CASSSRTGGLQLDGYTF. The CDR3 nucleotides read TGTGCCAGCAGTTCGAGGACAGGGGGCCTCCAACTAGATGGCTACACCTTC.

Points on this clone: Other DNA sequences from this sample encode an identical CDR3 as well. The chain is built from TRBV4-3 and TRBJ1-2; D might be TRBD1 (5 bases). The V end was cut by 0 bases, the J end by 2 bases, with 7 bases between. CDR1 LGHNA and CDR2 YSLEER come from the germline V gene. There are 14 residues in the CDR3. CDR3 region: CASSQDRANYGYTF. As DNA, the CDR3 is TGCGCCAGCAGCCAAGACAGGGCGAACTATGGCTACACCTTC.